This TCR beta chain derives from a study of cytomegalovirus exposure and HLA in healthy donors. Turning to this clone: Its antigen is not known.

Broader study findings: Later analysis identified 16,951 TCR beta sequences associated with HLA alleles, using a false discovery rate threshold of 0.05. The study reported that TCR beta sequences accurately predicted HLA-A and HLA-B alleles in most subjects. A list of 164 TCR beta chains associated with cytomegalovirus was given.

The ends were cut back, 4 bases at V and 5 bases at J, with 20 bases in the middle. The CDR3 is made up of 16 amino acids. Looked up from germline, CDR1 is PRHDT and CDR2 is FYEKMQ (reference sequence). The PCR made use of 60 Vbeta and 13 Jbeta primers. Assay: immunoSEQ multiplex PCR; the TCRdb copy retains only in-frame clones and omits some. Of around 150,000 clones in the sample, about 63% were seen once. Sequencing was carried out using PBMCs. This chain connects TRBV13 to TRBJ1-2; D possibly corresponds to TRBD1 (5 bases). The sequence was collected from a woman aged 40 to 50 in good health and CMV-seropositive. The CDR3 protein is CASSYTTRTGGYGYTF. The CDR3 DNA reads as TGTGCCAGCAGCTACACTACCCGGACTGGGGGGTATGGCTACACCTTC. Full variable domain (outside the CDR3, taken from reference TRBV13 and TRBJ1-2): AAGVIQSPRHLIKEKRETATLKCYPIPRHDTVYWYQQGPGQDPQFLISFYEKMQSDKGSIPDRFSAQQFSDYHSELNMSSLELGDSALYFCASSYTTRTGGYGYTFGSGTRLTVV.